This T cell receptor beta chain was sequenced for a study of blood T cell repertoires in COVID-19. As for the study in general: The United States, Italy and Spain supplied acute and convalescent COVID-19 samples.

This clone was detected once. Original processing notes: Amplification with reference gene primers provided the estimates of nucleated cell counts. Assay: immunoSEQ multiplex PCR; the TCRdb copy retains only in-frame clones and omits some. V, J and clone size were drawn from that table, and D and trimming were deduced from the DNA. Seen here are about 280,000 clones, around nine tenths observed once, and the top ten hold approximately 1.8%. This CDR3 is built from 16 residues. J gave up 1 base and V 3 bases, and 6 bases lay outside the gene matches. Germline V gene data show CDR1 as SGHTS and CDR2 as YDEGEE.

V and J are TRBV5-8 and TRBJ2-5, with 10 bases that match TRBD2. Sample: PBMCs or T cells enriched from blood (not recorded which). The sequence was collected from a woman aged 55-69 years who had recovered from COVID-19. CDR3 residues: CASSSGTSAGQETQYF. DNA for the CDR3: TGTGCCAGCAGCTCTGGGACTAGCGCGGGCCAAGAGACCCAGTACTTC.